This TCR beta chain came from a study of regulatory T cells in long-lasting Graves disease. Whole-study context: With positive TSH receptor antibodies and over 5 years of antithyroid drugs, Graves' disease was considered persistent. Whole-study findings and limits: Whereas 966 public clonotypes were shared by new patients, persistent patients shared more, at about 2,500. Not thyroid tissue but only peripheral blood was studied.

Concerning this clonotype itself: Its antigen is still unknown.

The CDR3 length is 13 residues. The V gene's germline CDR1 is LNHNV and CDR2 YYDKDF (reference sequence). V lost 0 bases and J 6 bases, leaving 9 bases between the germline ends. Relying on iRepertoire HTBI primers and Arm-PCR of CDR3 regions, the team built TCR beta libraries. TCRdb used MiXCR to reprocess the multiplex PCR reads, holding one entry per CDR3 protein. The profile shows about 460,000 distinct CDR3 sequences, roughly 23% of them singletons. As for time point: persistent/refractory GD, antithyroid drugs over 5 years with positive TRAb. Isolated PBMC RNA provided the starting material for the TCR library. Those enrolled as patients came out of an endocrinology department in Xi'an, China.

J is TRBJ2-7 and V is TRBV15; D is unclear. This TCR came from a female donor with Graves disease. The sequencing here drew on peripheral blood mononuclear cells (PBMCs), taken when the disease was refractory, from a patient treated with antithyroid drugs. The CDR3, as DNA: TGTGCCACCAGCAGAGATTTTTCCGGCGAGCAGTACTTC. Its translation is CATSRDFSGEQYF.